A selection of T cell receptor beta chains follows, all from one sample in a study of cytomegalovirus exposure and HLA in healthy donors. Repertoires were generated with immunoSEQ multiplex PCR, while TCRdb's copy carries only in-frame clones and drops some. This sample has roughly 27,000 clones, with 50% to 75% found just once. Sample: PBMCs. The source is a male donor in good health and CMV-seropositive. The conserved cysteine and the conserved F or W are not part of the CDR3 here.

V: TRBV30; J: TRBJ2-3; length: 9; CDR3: AFSGGDTQY
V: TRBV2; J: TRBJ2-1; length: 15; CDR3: ASSEEGTYSSYNEQF
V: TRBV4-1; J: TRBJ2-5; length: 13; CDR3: ASSQRPGGAETQY
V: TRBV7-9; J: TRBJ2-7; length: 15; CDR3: ASSLVELAVYSYEQY
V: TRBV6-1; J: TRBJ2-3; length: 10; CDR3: ASSQVRDTQY
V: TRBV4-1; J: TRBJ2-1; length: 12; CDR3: ASSSGLAYNEQF
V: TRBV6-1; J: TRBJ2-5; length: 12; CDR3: ASTRTGRGETQY
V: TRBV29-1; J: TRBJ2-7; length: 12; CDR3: SASQGLGTYEQY
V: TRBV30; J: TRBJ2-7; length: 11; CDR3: AWQRTGGGEQY
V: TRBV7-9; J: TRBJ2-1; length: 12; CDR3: ASSPDRERNEQF
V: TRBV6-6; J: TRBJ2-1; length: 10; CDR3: ASGEYYNEQF
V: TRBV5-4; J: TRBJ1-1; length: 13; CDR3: ASSSPSGGNTEAF
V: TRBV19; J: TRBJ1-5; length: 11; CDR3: ASRPQRDQPQH
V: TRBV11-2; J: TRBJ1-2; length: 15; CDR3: ASSPGTGGELSYGYT
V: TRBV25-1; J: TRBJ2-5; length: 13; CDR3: ASSLGQAFGETQY
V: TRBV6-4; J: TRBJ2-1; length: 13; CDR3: ASRPEREARNEQF
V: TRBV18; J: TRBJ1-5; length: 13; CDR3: ASSEGGASNQPQH
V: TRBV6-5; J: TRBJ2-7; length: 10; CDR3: ASSGRRGGQY
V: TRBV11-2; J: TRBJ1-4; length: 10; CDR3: ASSSGTAGVL
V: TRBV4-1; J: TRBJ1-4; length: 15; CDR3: ASSQVGTASTNEKLF
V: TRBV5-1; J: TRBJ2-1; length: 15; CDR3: ASSWPRDRGSYNEQF